These T cell receptor beta chains were read from a single sample in a study of blood T cell repertoires in COVID-19. Measured with immunoSEQ multiplex PCR; TCRdb has only the in-frame clones, and not every one. The sample has about 160,000 clones; approximately 84% are singletons. The specimen sequenced was peripheral blood. The receptors originated from a woman of 80 years or more with acute or convalescent COVID-19. Each CDR3 is given with its conserved first and last residue. Each record gives: J gene, V gene, clone size, CDR3 protein. Size values are once, few and many counts, or a class for expanded clones, and some rows have none.

>TRBJ2-2|TRBV5-1|.
CASSLASGLASGELFF
>TRBJ2-4|TRBV6-2/TRBV6-3|.
CASSSPTGGSKNIQYF
>TRBJ1-1|TRBV6-4|.
CASSPFGGGDTEAFF
>TRBJ2-1|TRBV14|.
CASSQGIWPGQFF
>TRBJ2-3|TRBV5-5|.
CASSLDPTSGLVVEYF
>TRBJ2-1|TRBV25-1|.
CASTGTGGNEQFF
>TRBJ2-1|TRBV27|.
CASSLTWGTNGEQFF
>TRBJ2-1|TRBV27|.
CASKLGLAGGHEQFF
>TRBJ2-7|TRBV18|once
CASSPGLAVSYEQYF
>TRBJ1-1|TRBV7-8|.
CASSAWTGIAEAFF
>TRBJ2-7|TRBV19|.
CASSIATGAPSYEQYF
>TRBJ2-5|TRBV19|few
CASSPRDRGLGTQYF
>TRBJ1-1|TRBV5-1|.
CASSTGQSRVAEAFF
>TRBJ2-2|TRBV5-4|.
CASSPGTFTGELFF
>TRBJ2-6|TRBV12-3/TRBV12-4|.
CASSLSANVLTF
>TRBJ1-5|TRBV27|.
CASGQSNQPQHF
>TRBJ2-5|TRBV11-2|.
CASSSRETQYF
>TRBJ2-7|TRBV19|.
CASGRQGQTYEQYF
>TRBJ2-1|TRBV4-3|.
CASSGGLAVYNEQFF
>TRBJ1-5|TRBV6-5|.
CASSLTGYSNQPQHF
>TRBJ2-5|TRBV6-5|.
CASSQTGFQETQYF
>TRBJ2-7|TRBV29-1|.
CSVTRTVSSYEQYF
>TRBJ2-5|TRBV9|.
CASSAGTSDLPEETQYF
>TRBJ1-1|TRBV30|once
CAWGLGRGAFF
>TRBJ1-5|TRBV3-1/TRBV3-2|.
CASSLVIAGPQHF
>TRBJ1-1|TRBV6-1|.
CASRPGVLVNTEAFF
>TRBJ1-3|TRBV19|.
CASSPAITGYPGNTIYF
>TRBJ2-3|TRBV5-1|few
CASSIRMTSGYTDTQYF
>TRBJ2-3|TRBV29-1|.
CSVERDTTPDTQYF
>TRBJ1-6|TRBV5-1|.
CASSSGGPSSSSPLHF
>TRBJ2-7|TRBV5-4|.
CASSYGTSVSYEQYF
>TRBJ1-5|TRBV6-5|.
CASSNRERNQPQHF
>TRBJ2-7|TRBV6-5|.
CACCFSTGAYEQYF
>TRBJ2-7|TRBV5-4|.
CASSRGTSGSREQYF
>TRBJ1-1|TRBV12-3/TRBV12-4|.
CASRRFLGAFF
>TRBJ2-3|TRBV19|.
CASSIGGADTQYF
>TRBJ2-1|TRBV6-1|.
CASSDQGAIGNEQFF
>TRBJ2-2|TRBV19|.
CATEPGLAGVSGTGELFF
>TRBJ2-1|TRBV12-5|.
CASGLSSSRGVQFF
>TRBJ2-2|TRBV19|once
CASKGQGANTGELFF
>TRBJ2-4|TRBV25-1|.
CASSAIQGAKNIQYF
>TRBJ2-3|TRBV21-1|.
CASTRTSGRGGTDTQYF
>TRBJ2-1|TRBV7-8|.
CASSLAGVEYNEQFF
>TRBJ2-7|TRBV10-3|.
CAISEGISGRNEQYF
>TRBJ1-4|TRBV6-6|few
CASSYLTGFDEKLFF
>TRBJ2-7|TRBV19|once
CASSPDFSYEQYF
>TRBJ1-1|TRBV19|.
CASIPSRGLNTEAFF
>TRBJ2-7|TRBV24-1|.
CATPDRTYEQYF
>TRBJ1-1|TRBV28|.
CASRPQGLGNTEAFF
>TRBJ1-5|TRBV5-6|.
CASSSRGLLSNQPQHF
>TRBJ1-2|TRBV28|.
CASSPWGQLVYTF
>TRBJ2-1|TRBV5-1|.
CASSLVGDPYNEQFF
>TRBJ1-1|TRBV2|.
CASSQGEMNTEAFF